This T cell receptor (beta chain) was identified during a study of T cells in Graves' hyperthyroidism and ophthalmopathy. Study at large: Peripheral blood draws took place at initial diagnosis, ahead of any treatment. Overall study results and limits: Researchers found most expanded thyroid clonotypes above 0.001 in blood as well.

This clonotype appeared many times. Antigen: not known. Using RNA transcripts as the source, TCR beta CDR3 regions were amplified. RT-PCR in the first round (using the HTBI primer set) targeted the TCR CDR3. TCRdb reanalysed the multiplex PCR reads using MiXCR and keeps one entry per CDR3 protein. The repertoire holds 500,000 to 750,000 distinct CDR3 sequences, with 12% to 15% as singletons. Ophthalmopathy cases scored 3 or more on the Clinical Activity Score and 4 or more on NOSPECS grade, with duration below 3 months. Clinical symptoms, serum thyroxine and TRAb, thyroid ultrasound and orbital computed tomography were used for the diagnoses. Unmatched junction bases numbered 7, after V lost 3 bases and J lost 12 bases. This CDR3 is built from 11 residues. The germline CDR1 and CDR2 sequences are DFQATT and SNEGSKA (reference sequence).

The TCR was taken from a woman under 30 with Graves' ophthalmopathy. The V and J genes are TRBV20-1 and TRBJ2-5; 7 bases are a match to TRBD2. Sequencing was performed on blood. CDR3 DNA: TGCAGTGCTAGTTCTCGGGAGGTGGAGTACTTC. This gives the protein CSASSREVEYF.